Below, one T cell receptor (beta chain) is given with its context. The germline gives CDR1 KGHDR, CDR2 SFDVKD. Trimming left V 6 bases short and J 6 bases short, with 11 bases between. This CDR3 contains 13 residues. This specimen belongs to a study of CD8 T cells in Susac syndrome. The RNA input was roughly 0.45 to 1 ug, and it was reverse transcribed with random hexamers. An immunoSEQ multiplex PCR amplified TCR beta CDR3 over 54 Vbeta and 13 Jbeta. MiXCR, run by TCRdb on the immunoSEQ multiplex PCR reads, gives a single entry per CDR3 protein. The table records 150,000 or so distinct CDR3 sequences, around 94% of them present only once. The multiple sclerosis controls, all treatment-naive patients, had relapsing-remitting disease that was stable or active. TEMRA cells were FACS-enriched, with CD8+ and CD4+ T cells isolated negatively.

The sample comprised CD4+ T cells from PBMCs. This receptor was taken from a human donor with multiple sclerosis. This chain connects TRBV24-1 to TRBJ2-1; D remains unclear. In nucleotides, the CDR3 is TGTGCCACCAGTACTGTGCGCGGCAATGAGCAGTTCTTC. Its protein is CATSTVRGNEQFF.